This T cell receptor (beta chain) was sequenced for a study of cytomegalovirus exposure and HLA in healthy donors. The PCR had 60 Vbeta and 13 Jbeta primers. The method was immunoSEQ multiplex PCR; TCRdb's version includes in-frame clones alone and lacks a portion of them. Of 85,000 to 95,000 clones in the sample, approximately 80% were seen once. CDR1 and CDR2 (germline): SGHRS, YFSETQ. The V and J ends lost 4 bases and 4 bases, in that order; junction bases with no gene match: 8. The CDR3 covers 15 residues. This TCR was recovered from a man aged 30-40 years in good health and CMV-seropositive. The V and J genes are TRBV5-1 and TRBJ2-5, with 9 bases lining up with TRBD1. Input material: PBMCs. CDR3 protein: CASSAGQGLRETQYF. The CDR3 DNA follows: TGCGCCAGCAGCGCGGGACAGGGTTTGAGAGAGACCCAGTACTTC.